This TCR beta chain was found in a study of blood T cells in healthy people across ages. V was cut by 0 bases and J by 8 bases, with 8 bases left in between. This CDR3 is 12 amino acids long. Germline V gene data show CDR1 as DFQATT and CDR2 as SNEGSKA (reference sequence). Primers used in a second PCR of about 7 to 12 cycles were a sample-barcoded 5' primer and a J-beta primer mix. Using its own MiXCR run on the 5' RACE reads, TCRdb lists one record per CDR3 protein. The sample includes some 1,500,000 distinct CDR3 sequences, about 42% of them seen just once. Isolated PBMCs totaled at least 7 million in each sample. The authors extracted at least 6 micrograms of total RNA per sample. This clonotype was counted a single time. Its target is unknown. Broader study findings: Diversity was higher, and naive CD4+ cells more numerous, in long-lived donors than in aged donors.

The sequence came from a woman aged 18-29 years in good health. Sequenced input: blood. The rearrangement joins TRBV20-1 to TRBJ2-1; D is uncertain. CDR3 protein: CSARDLTYEQFF. DNA of the CDR3: TGCAGTGCTAGAGATCTGACGTATGAGCAGTTCTTC.